Described below is a single T cell receptor beta chain sequence and its context. Per the original methods: Nucleated cell counts were estimated from reference gene primer amplification. Sequencing was performed with immunoSEQ multiplex PCR; in TCRdb, only in-frame clones are kept and a portion is missing. V, J and clone size were drawn from that table, and D and trimming were deduced from the DNA. The sample holds roughly 290,000 clones, roughly 90% seen once. This sample was taken from a study of blood T cell repertoires in COVID-19. Overall study: Collection of acute and convalescent COVID-19 samples took place in the United States, Italy and Spain.

Adults between about 18 and 95 years of age took part from 24 US areas. Participants' reported clinical history set cohort assignment. Germline CDR1 reads WNHNN; CDR2 reads SYGVQD (reference sequence). Trimming pared 5 bases from V and 5 bases from J, leaving 12 bases between. The CDR3 runs to 13 residues. The chain couples TRBV10-1 to TRBJ1-2; D perhaps matches TRBD1 (5 bases). Sequenced sample: PBMCs or T cells enriched from blood (not recorded which). This TCR was sampled from a woman aged 40 to 55 who had recovered from COVID-19. This CDR3 is CASSSGTTYGYTF. The CDR3 DNA reads TGCGCCAGCAGTTCCGGGACTACTTATGGCTACACCTTC.